Below, one T cell receptor beta chain is given with its context. This sample was taken from a study of blood T cell repertoires in COVID-19. The method was immunoSEQ multiplex PCR; TCRdb's version includes in-frame clones alone and lacks a portion of them. The table shows 200,000 to 300,000 clones, with about nine tenths occurring only once. Input material: PBMCs or T cells enriched from blood (not recorded which). This TCR derives from a man aged 35 to 55 who had recovered from COVID-19.

The CDR3: CASSRSRFRGNTIYF. Here the CDR3 DNA reads TGTGCCAGCAGCCGCTCGAGGTTTCGTGGAAACACCATATATTTT. This rearrangement joins TRBV6-5 to TRBJ1-3, with D uncertain. The CDR3 consists of 15 residues. Trimming pared 6 bases from V and 3 bases from J, leaving 15 bases between. CDR1 and CDR2 (germline): MNHEY, SVGAGI.